These T cell receptor beta chains were read from a single sample in a study of Graves' ophthalmopathy and Graves' hyperthyroidism. TCRdb re-called the multiplex PCR reads through MiXCR, storing one row per CDR3 protein. The sample contains hundreds of thousands of distinct CDR3 sequences, under 25% of which appear only once. Input material: peripheral blood. The receptor source for this set is a woman younger than 30 with stable Graves' hyperthyroidism. CDR3s include the opening cysteine and the closing phenylalanine or tryptophan. The D gene is left open where the match is weak. Some rows mark clone size as missing; the rest say once, few, many or name a class of expanded clone.

d_gene	v_gene	abundance	j_gene	CDR3nt	CDR3aa
TRBD2	TRBV23-1	few	TRBJ2-7	TGCGCCAGCAGACCCTCCCCCGGGACTAGCGGGAGTAGGCTTACTCCCGAGCAGTACTTC	CASRPSPGTSGSRLTPEQYF
NA	TRBV28	many	TRBJ1-5	TGTGCCAGCAGTGTATCGACAGGCGTTAATCAGCCCCAGCATTTT	CASSVSTGVNQPQHF
TRBD2	TRBV7-3	many	TRBJ2-5	TGTGCCAGCAGCTTGACTAGCGGGACCCAAGAGACCCAGTACTTC	CASSLTSGTQETQYF
TRBD1	TRBV19	many	TRBJ2-7	TGTGCCAGTAGTATGACAGGGTCCTCCTACGAGCAGTACTTC	CASSMTGSSYEQYF
NA	TRBV7-3	NA	TRBJ1-2	TGTGCCAGCAGCTGGGACGGCCGCTATGGCTACACCTTC	CASSWDGRYGYTF
NA	TRBV20-1	many	TRBJ1-1	TGCAGTGTCCCCCCAGAGAACACTGAAGCTCTCTTT	CSVPPENTEALF
NA	TRBV3-1	many	TRBJ1-2	TGTGCCAGCAGCACCCGACAGGCCTCGGGCTACACCTTC	CASSTRQASGYTF
NA	TRBV12-3/TRBV12-4	once	TRBJ1-5	TGTGCCAGCAGTTTACCAGGGGCTCAGCCCCAGCATTTT	CASSLPGAQPQHF
NA	TRBV7-2	few	TRBJ2-7	TGTGCCAGCAGCTTAGGACTTAGCTCCTACGAGCAGTACTTC	CASSLGLSSYEQYF
NA	TRBV7-2	many	TRBJ1-1	TGTGCCAGCAGAATGCCGTGGAACATGAACACTGAAGCTTTCTTT	CASRMPWNMNTEAFF
NA	TRBV19	many	TRBJ1-5	TGTGCCAGTAGTATCTTTGGAGGATCCCATCAGCCCCAGCATTTT	CASSIFGGSHQPQHF
TRBD1	TRBV14	few	TRBJ1-1	TGTGCCAGCAGCCATGTACAGGGGGAAGCTTTCTTT	CASSHVQGEAFF
NA	TRBV27	NA	TRBJ2-5	TGTGCCAGCAGTTTAAGGGGTTCGGGAGAGACCCAGTACTTC	CASSLRGSGETQYF
NA	TRBV2	NA	TRBJ2-5	TGTGCCAGCAAAGGTTCGGGATTGGAGACCCAGTACTTC	CASKGSGLETQYF
NA	TRBV12-3/TRBV12-4	many	TRBJ2-5	TGTGCCAGCAGTTACCGAGAGACCCAGTACTTC	CASSYRETQYF
NA	TRBV19	NA	TRBJ2-4	TGTGCCAGTAGAAAGGACAGCCCGGATGGGAACATTAAGTACTTC	CASRKDSPDGNIKYF
NA	TRBV28	few	TRBJ2-5	TGTGCCAGCGAACCAAGAGGGGGGACCCAGTACTTC	CASEPRGGTQYF
NA	TRBV12-3/TRBV12-4	many	TRBJ2-7	TGTGCCAGCAGTTTTAGCAGGGACCTCGAGCAGTACTTC	CASSFSRDLEQYF
TRBD1	TRBV12-3/TRBV12-4	many	TRBJ1-1	TGTGCCAGCAGTTTGGTCCTGGACCAGGGGGGAACTGAAGCTTTCTTT	CASSLVLDQGGTEAFF
TRBD1	TRBV27	NA	TRBJ1-5	TGTGCCAGCGCTCTCTTGGGATACACAGGGGGCAATCAGCCCCAGCATTTT	CASALLGYTGGNQPQHF
NA	TRBV12-3/TRBV12-4	many	TRBJ1-5	TGTGCCAGCAGTTTGGACCCGTTGCGTGGCAATCAGCCCCAGCATTTT	CASSLDPLRGNQPQHF
NA	TRBV27	many	TRBJ1-1	TGTGCCAGCAGTTTGTCCAGGGCGGGAGGGGGGACTGAAGCTTTCTTT	CASSLSRAGGGTEAFF
NA	TRBV2	many	TRBJ2-2	TGTGCCAGCAGGGGAAGGGGGTTGTTGTTTTTT	CASRGRGLLFF
NA	TRBV25-1	many	TRBJ2-7	TGTGCCAGCAGTGGGCGCCGGGACACGTCCTACGAGCAGTACTTC	CASSGRRDTSYEQYF
NA	TRBV19	many	TRBJ2-7	TGTGCCAGTAGTATAGGGAGGACAGCGTCCTACGAGCAGTACTTC	CASSIGRTASYEQYF
TRBD1	TRBV2	many	TRBJ1-5	TGTGCCAGCAGTGAAGGCCCAGGGGGCCGGGATAGCAATCAGCCCCAGCATTTT	CASSEGPGGRDSNQPQHF
NA	TRBV15	many	TRBJ2-7	TGTGCCACCAGCAGAGATATTTCTGCCGAGCAGTACTTC	CATSRDISAEQYF
NA	TRBV30	NA	TRBJ2-6	TGTGCCTGGAGGGCTCCGGGGTACTCTGGGGCCAACGTCCTGACTTTC	CAWRAPGYSGANVLTF
TRBD1	TRBV5-1	few	TRBJ2-2	TGCGCCAGCACCCTCGGGACAGGGAACCTAGCAATGAACACCGGGGAGCTGTTTTTT	CASTLGTGNLAMNTGELFF
NA	TRBV6-2/TRBV6-3	many	TRBJ1-2	TGTGCCAGCAGTCACAGCTATGGCTACACCTTC	CASSHSYGYTF
TRBD1	TRBV12-3/TRBV12-4	many	TRBJ1-1	TGTGCCAGCAGTCCTCGGACAGGGGGCTTCACTGAAGCTTTCTTT	CASSPRTGGFTEAFF
NA	TRBV24-1	many	TRBJ1-2	TGTGCCACCAGTGGAATTAACTATGGCTACACCTTC	CATSGINYGYTF
TRBD1	TRBV6-5	many	TRBJ1-2	TGTGCCAGCAGTTACCGGGGACAGGGTGACGGCTACACCTTC	CASSYRGQGDGYTF
TRBD2	TRBV20-1	many	TRBJ2-3	TGCAGTGCTAGAGATCGGGCGGGACTAGGGACAGATACGCAGTATTTT	CSARDRAGLGTDTQYF